This T cell receptor beta chain was identified during a study of T cells in Graves' hyperthyroidism and ophthalmopathy. Study-wide results and limits: Most thyroid-expanded clonotypes above 0.001 were also found in blood.

Graves' hyperthyroidism showing no ophthalmopathy progression within 18 months was considered stable. Clinical symptoms, serum thyroxine, TRAb, thyroid ultrasound and orbital computed tomography informed diagnoses. TCR beta CDR3 regions were amplified from RNA transcripts. The HTBI primer set served for first-round RT-PCR of the TCR CDR3. From the multiplex PCR reads, TCRdb called clonotypes with MiXCR, one entry per CDR3 protein. In the table there are a few hundred thousand distinct CDR3 sequences, about 43% of which are singletons. This clonotype appeared many times. Its matching antigen is unknown. The sample consisted of peripheral blood or thyroid tissue (not recorded which). The receptor's source is a woman aged 18-35 years with Graves' hyperthyroidism.

CDR3 protein: CATSNRATGANVLTF. The CDR3 bases are TGTGCCACCAGCAACAGGGCAACTGGGGCCAACGTCCTGACTTTC. V and J are TRBV15 and TRBJ2-6, with D perhaps TRBD1 (6 bases). The V gene lost 4 bases and the J gene lost 2 bases, with 9 bases spanning the gap. Looked up from germline, CDR1 is LNHNV and CDR2 is YYDKDF (reference sequence). The CDR3 is 15 residues long.